The rows below give T cell receptor beta chains drawn from one sample of a study of T cells expressing NK-cell markers. One entry per CDR3 protein, without DNA, is what TCRdb gives after re-calling the 5' RACE reads. Across just under 150,000 distinct CDR3 sequences, the top ten clones capture more than 10% of the sample. The material sequenced was blood T cells: a sorted CD56 or NKG2C T cell subset, CD4+ or CD8+ T cells, or bulk PBMC T cells (not recorded which). The receptor set was obtained from a man younger than 35 in good health. CDR3s include the opening cysteine and the closing phenylalanine or tryptophan. The order of the fields is J gene, V gene, CDR3 protein.

j_gene: TRBJ1-6; v_gene: TRBV11-2; CDR3aa: CASSLVAPLGPESSYNSPLHF
j_gene: TRBJ2-4; v_gene: TRBV5-1; CDR3aa: CASSLDGQQYF
j_gene: TRBJ1-1; v_gene: TRBV5-1; CDR3aa: CASSLAIGRDQDEAFF
j_gene: TRBJ2-7; v_gene: TRBV29-1; CDR3aa: CSVEGWTSGSSYEQYF
j_gene: TRBJ2-4; v_gene: TRBV27; CDR3aa: CASSLNTGVAKNIQYF
j_gene: TRBJ2-2; v_gene: TRBV6-5; CDR3aa: CASSYLGSGKTGELFF
j_gene: TRBJ2-1; v_gene: TRBV6-5; CDR3aa: CASSSVDRGAHNEQFF
j_gene: TRBJ2-1; v_gene: TRBV5-4; CDR3aa: CASRILNRDGNEQFF
j_gene: TRBJ2-7; v_gene: TRBV10-3; CDR3aa: CAISGQEEGAYEQYF
j_gene: TRBJ2-1; v_gene: TRBV27; CDR3aa: CASSLIPRDYNEQFF
j_gene: TRBJ2-1; v_gene: TRBV4-3; CDR3aa: CASSQGLGLAGNEQFF
j_gene: TRBJ2-5; v_gene: TRBV6-2/TRBV6-3; CDR3aa: CASSTGHRPGLVAPIQETQYF
j_gene: TRBJ2-1; v_gene: TRBV4-1; CDR3aa: CASSQERLAYNEQFF
j_gene: TRBJ2-2; v_gene: TRBV20-1; CDR3aa: CSANTRGRWTGELFF
j_gene: TRBJ1-1; v_gene: TRBV9; CDR3aa: CASSPGGLNTEAFF
j_gene: TRBJ2-6; v_gene: TRBV14; CDR3aa: CASSPPYGTGVRSGANVLTF